These 13 T cell receptor beta chains originate from one sample sequenced in a study of liver allograft versus peripheral blood T cells. Study at large: Peripheral blood of the recipients supplied T cell receptor repertoires that were compared with those in transplanted livers.

TCRdb re-analysed the reads in MiXCR, keeping a single row per CDR3 protein. The table shows more than 8,500 distinct CDR3 sequences, with roughly 25% occurring only once. These receptors originate from a human patient who had a liver transplant. Some T cells may trace back to the graft donor.

This sequence joins TRBV18 and TRBJ1-2; TRBD1 might be the D (6 bases). This CDR3 has 16 amino acids. The V gene's germline CDR1 is KGHSH and CDR2 LQKENI. The V and J ends lost 3 bases and 5 bases respectively, with 19 bases between them. The CDR3 nucleotides are TGTGCCAGCTCACCTCCTTCACAGGGAATGGGGTATGGCTACACCTTC. It translates to CASSPPSQGMGYGYTF. Variable domain in full (rest from reference TRBV18 and TRBJ1-2): NAGVMQNPRHLVRRRGQEARLRCSPMKGHSHVYWYRQLPEEGLKFMVYLQKENIIDESGMPKERFSAEFPKEGPSILRIQQVVRGDSAAYFCASSPPSQGMGYGYTFGSGTRLTVV.

The chain recombines TRBV6-5 with TRBJ2-3; 7 positions match TRBD2. Germline CDR1 MNHEY, CDR2 SVGAGI. This CDR3 has 13 residues. Trimming removed 2 bases from V and 6 bases from J; junction bases left unmatched: 2. The CDR3 loop is CASSYMGGDTQYF. CDR3 in DNA: TGTGCCAGCAGTTACATGGGGGGGGATACGCAGTATTTT.

This clonotype was observed at least ten times. Here the CDR3 reads CASSRGQGFRSNQPQHF. The CDR3 DNA sequence: TGTGCCAGCAGTAGGGGACAGGGGTTTCGGAGCAATCAGCCCCAGCATTTT. The V gene is TRBV6-6, the J gene TRBJ1-5; 10 bases are shared with TRBD1. Germline CDR1 MNHNY, CDR2 SVGAGI (reference sequence). The J segment lost 1 base and the V segment lost 5 bases, leaving 8 bases of the junction unmatched. The CDR3 loop spans 17 amino acids.

By sample share, this clonotype is medium-sized. The V and J genes are TRBV11-2 and TRBJ1-3; tentative D call: TRBD1 (6 bases). Trimming cost V 4 bases and J 3 bases, with 10 bases left between them. CDR3 length: 14 residues. Germline CDR1 SGHAT, CDR2 FQNNGV. CDR3 region: CASSSTGGGNTIYF. The CDR3 nucleotides are TGTGCCAGCAGCTCGACAGGCGGTGGAAACACCATATATTTT.

The chain couples TRBV19 to TRBJ2-2; no definite D call. Germline V lookup: CDR1 LNHDA, CDR2 SQIVND (reference sequence). The CDR3 covers 12 residues. V lost 5 bases, J lost 4 bases, and 5 bases lay in between. CDR3 sequence: CASSPRTGELFF. The CDR3 bases are TGTGCCAGTAGTCCACGCACCGGGGAGCTGTTTTTT. Variable domain in full (rest from reference TRBV19 and TRBJ2-2): DGGITQSPKYLFRKEGQNVTLSCEQNLNHDAMYWYRQDPGQGLRLIYYSQIVNDFQKGDIAEGYSVSREKKESFPLTVTSAQKNPTAFYLCASSPRTGELFFGEGSRLTVL.

The sample holds one count of this clonotype. The genes are TRBV11-3 and TRBJ2-3, with a tentative D call TRBD2 (6 bases). V gave up 5 bases and J gave up 6 bases, with 18 bases separating them. The CDR3 contains 15 residues. Germline values: CDR1 SGHNT, CDR2 YENEEA. The CDR3 region is CASSPHGSAGDTQYF. CDR3 DNA: TGTGCCAGCAGCCCCCACGGGTCCGCGGGGGATACGCAGTATTTT.

This CDR3 is CASSLFGQSYNSPLHF. The CDR3 coding sequence is TGTGCCAGCAGCTTATTTGGACAGTCATATAATTCACCCCTCCACTTT. J is TRBJ1-6 and V is TRBV7-2, with a possible D match to TRBD1 (6 bases). The ends were cut back, 2 bases at V and 4 bases at J, with 12 bases in the middle. The CDR3 loop spans 16 amino acids. CDR1 SGHTA and CDR2 FQGNSA come from the germline V gene.

This clonotype is judged medium-sized. CDR3 in amino acids: CASSLTASSNQPQHF. The CDR3 DNA reads as TGTGCCAGCAGTTTAACAGCCAGTAGCAATCAGCCCCAGCATTTT. The chain has TRBV28 and TRBJ1-5, with D unresolved. V lost 2 bases to trimming and J lost 0 bases, with 8 bases between them. The germline V gene has CDR1 MDHEN and CDR2 SYDVKM. This CDR3 contains 15 residues.

The rearrangement links TRBV18 to TRBJ1-3; D might be TRBD1 (5 bases). CDR3 length: 15 amino acids. V was shortened by 5 bases and J by 2 bases, with 13 bases between the two germline ends. From germline, CDR1 is KGHSH and CDR2 LQKENI. The CDR3 DNA sequence: TGTGCCAGCTCATTCAGGGCGTCGCCTGGAAACACCATATATTTT. Translating gives CASSFRASPGNTIYF.

Points on this clonotype: This may come from a read error, since a much larger clone is one base off. The V call is TRBV7-9, the J call TRBJ2-7; TRBD1 agrees at 7 bases. CDR3 length: 15 residues. CDR1 is SEHNR and CDR2 is FQNEAQ in the germline V gene (reference sequence). CDR3 loop: CVSSLGQSGTYEQYF. The CDR3 nucleotides read TGTGTCAGCAGCTTGGGACAGTCAGGGACCTACGAGCAGTACTTC.

This rearrangement joins TRBV6-5 to TRBJ2-1, with 8 bases matching TRBD2. The CDR3 is 16 residues long. The germline CDR1 and CDR2 sequences are MNHEY and SVGAGI. V was pared by 0 bases and J by 8 bases, with 9 bases of the junction left unmatched. CDR3 nucleotide sequence: TGTGCCAGCAGTTACTCGGCGGGAGGAATGGGCGATGAGCAGTTCTTC. Translating it yields CASSYSAGGMGDEQFF.

In this sample, this clonotype turned up a few times. This chain joins TRBV24-1 and TRBJ1-3, with no clear D. The CDR3 has 13 amino acids. Germline-derived CDR1 and CDR2 are KGHDR and SFDVKD. The V and J ends lost 4 bases and 1 base respectively, with 4 bases between them. CDR3 residues: CATSDPSGNTIYF. CDR3 bases: TGTGCCACCAGTGACCCTTCTGGAAACACCATATATTTT.

The chain joins TRBV19 to TRBJ1-1; no firm D call. Germline assignment: CDR1 LNHDA and CDR2 SQIVND (reference sequence). This CDR3 contains 14 residues. V lost 3 bases and J lost 7, with 15 bases in between. The CDR3, as DNA: TGTGCCAGTAGTATTTCCGGGGTCGTAGGTGAAGCTTTCTTT. Translating it yields CASSISGVVGEAFF. Together with reference TRBV19 and TRBJ1-1, the CDR3 gives the full variable domain: DGGITQSPKYLFRKEGQNVTLSCEQNLNHDAMYWYRQDPGQGLRLIYYSQIVNDFQKGDIAEGYSVSREKKESFPLTVTSAQKNPTAFYLCASSISGVVGEAFFGQGTRLTVV.